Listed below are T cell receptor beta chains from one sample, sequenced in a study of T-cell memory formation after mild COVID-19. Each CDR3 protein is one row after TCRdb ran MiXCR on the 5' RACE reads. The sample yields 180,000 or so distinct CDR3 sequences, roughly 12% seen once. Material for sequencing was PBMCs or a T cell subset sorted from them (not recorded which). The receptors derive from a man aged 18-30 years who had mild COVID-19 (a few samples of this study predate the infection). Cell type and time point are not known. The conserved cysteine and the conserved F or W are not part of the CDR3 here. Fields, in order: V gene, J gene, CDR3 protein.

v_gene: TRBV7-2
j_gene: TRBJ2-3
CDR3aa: ASSETTLDTQY

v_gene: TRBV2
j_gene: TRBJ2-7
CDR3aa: ASRSPVGEQY

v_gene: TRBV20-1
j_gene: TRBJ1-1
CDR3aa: SAREGWTEAF

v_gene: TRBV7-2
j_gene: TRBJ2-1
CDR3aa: ASSGRHNEQF

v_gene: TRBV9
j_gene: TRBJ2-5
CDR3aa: ASSASGTGEETQY

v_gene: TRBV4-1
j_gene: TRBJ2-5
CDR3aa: ASSQEDWYQETQY

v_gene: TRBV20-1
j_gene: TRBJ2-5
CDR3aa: SSIRTGTEETQY

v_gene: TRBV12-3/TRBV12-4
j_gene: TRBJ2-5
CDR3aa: ASSLAQFETQY

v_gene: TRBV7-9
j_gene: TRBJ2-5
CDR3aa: ASSLVEGWETQY

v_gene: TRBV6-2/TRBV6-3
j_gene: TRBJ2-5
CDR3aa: ASIHGLAETQY

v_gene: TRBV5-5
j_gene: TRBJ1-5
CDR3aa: ASSMLGQPQH